The clone carrying this TCR beta chain occurred once. The antigen is not known. TCRdb's table, derived via immunoSEQ multiplex PCR, lists solely in-frame clones and lacks some. This sample has almost 75,000 clones, with 85% found just once. This specimen comes from a study of cytomegalovirus exposure and HLA in healthy donors. Whole-study context: The 110 or so validation repertoires used a platform that matched the one used for the approximately 670 first-cohort repertoires, as a later analysis reported.

Study-wide points: TCR beta chains numbering 164 were designated cytomegalovirus-associated. It was confirmed in vitro that a few of the CMV-associated chains were specific for CMV antigens. Most TCR sequences were uncommon, yet certain public TCRs appeared in many donors.

Material: PBMCs. This sequence originates from a man younger than 40 in good health and CMV-seronegative.

The CDR3 region has the DNA TGTGCCAGCAGCGCCGGGACAGACTACGAGCAGTACGTC. Translating gives CASSAGTDYEQYV. The J gene is TRBJ2-7, the V gene TRBV9, with 7 positions matching TRBD1. V trimming: 3 bases; J trimming: 3 bases; junction bases outside the gene matches: 3. The CDR3 is 13 residues long. Germline-derived CDR1 and CDR2 are SGDLS and YYNGEE.